These T cell receptor beta chains were read from a single sample in a study of cytomegalovirus exposure and HLA in healthy donors. Some clones are missing from TCRdb's copy, which holds only in-frame ones; the method was immunoSEQ multiplex PCR. The sample has about 130,000 clones; about 82% are singletons. The sequencing input was PBMCs. The receptor source for this set is a young man in good health. The CDR3 runs from the conserved cysteine through the conserved F or W. A D gene is named only where the DNA matches it firmly. Only part of the rows carry a size: once, few, many, or a class if the clone is expanded.

CDR3: CASSPTSGRVNTQYF
DNA: TGTGCCAGTAGTCCCACTAGCGGGAGGGTGAATACGCAGTATTTT
D: TRBD2
V: TRBV19
J: TRBJ2-3
size: few

CDR3: CASSLGGRGNEQFF
DNA: TGTGCCAGCAGTTTAGGGGGGAGAGGGAATGAGCAGTTCTTC
D: NA
V: TRBV27
J: TRBJ2-1
size: NA

CDR3: CASSLSGQRDQPQHF
DNA: TGTGCCAGCAGTTTATCGGGACAGCGGGATCAGCCCCAGCATTTT
D: TRBD1
V: TRBV27
J: TRBJ1-5
size: few

CDR3: CASTQTGYEQYF
DNA: TGTGCCAGCACCCAAACAGGGTACGAGCAGTACTTC
D: NA
V: TRBV28
J: TRBJ2-7
size: NA

CDR3: CASSQGVGRVDEQYF
DNA: TGCGCCAGCAGCCAAGGGGTCGGCAGGGTCGACGAGCAGTACTTC
D: NA
V: TRBV4-3
J: TRBJ2-7
size: few

CDR3: CASSLTLGPGQPQHF
DNA: TGTGCCAGCAGCTTAACACTGGGCCCCGGTCAGCCCCAGCATTTT
D: NA
V: TRBV7-9
J: TRBJ1-5
size: NA

CDR3: CATGTASYEQYF
DNA: TGTGCCACTGGGACAGCCTCCTACGAGCAGTACTTC
D: TRBD1
V: TRBV10-3
J: TRBJ2-7
size: few

CDR3: CASSPPGFGTGELFF
DNA: TGTGCCAGTAGTCCCCCAGGGTTTGGAACCGGGGAGCTGTTTTTT
D: NA
V: TRBV19
J: TRBJ2-2
size: NA

CDR3: CASSPGDRAAGNTIYF
DNA: TGTGCCAGCAGCCCGGGGGACAGGGCCGCTGGAAACACCATATATTTT
D: TRBD1
V: TRBV7-9
J: TRBJ1-3
size: NA

CDR3: CASSSDSTESTSTDTQYF
DNA: TGTGCCAGCAGTTCGGACAGCACAGAGTCTACTAGCACAGATACGCAGTATTTT
D: NA
V: TRBV28
J: TRBJ2-3
size: NA